This T cell receptor beta chain is from a study of blood T cell dynamics during melanoma immunotherapy. As for time point: pre-treatment baseline. Some clones are missing from TCRdb's copy, which holds only in-frame ones; the method was immunoSEQ multiplex PCR. The sample records around 13,000 clones, approximately 90% being singletons. Germline lookup yields CDR1 SEHNR and CDR2 FQNEAQ (reference sequence). This CDR3 spans 11 amino acids. V dropped 7 bases and J dropped 3 bases, with 7 bases sitting between them. The count of this clone is one. The TCR sequence derives from a human donor with melanoma. J is TRBJ2-7 and V is TRBV7-9; D uncertain. The specimen was effector memory CD8+ T cells from blood, collected from a patient treated with checkpoint blockade. Here the CDR3 DNA reads TGTGCCAGCACCTCAAACTACGAGCAGTACTTC. It yields the protein CASTSNYEQYF.